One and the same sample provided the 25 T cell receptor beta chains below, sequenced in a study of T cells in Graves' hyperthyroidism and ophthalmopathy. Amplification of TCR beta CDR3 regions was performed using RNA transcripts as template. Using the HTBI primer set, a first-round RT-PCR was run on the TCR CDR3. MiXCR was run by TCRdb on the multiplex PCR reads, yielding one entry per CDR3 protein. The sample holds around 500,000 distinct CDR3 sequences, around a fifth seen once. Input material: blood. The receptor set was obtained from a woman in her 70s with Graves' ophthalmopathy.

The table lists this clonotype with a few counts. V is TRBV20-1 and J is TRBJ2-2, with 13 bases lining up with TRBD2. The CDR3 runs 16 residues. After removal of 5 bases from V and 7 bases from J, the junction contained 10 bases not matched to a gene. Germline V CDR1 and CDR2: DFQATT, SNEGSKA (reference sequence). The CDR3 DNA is TGCAGTGCTGCCCTGAGACTAGCGGGAGGACTCGGGGAGCTGTTTTTT. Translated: CSAALRLAGGLGELFF.

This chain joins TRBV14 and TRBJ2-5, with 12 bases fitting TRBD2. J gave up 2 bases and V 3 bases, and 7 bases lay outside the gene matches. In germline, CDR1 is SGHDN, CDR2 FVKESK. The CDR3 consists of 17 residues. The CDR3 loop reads CASSQRGLAGVQETQYF. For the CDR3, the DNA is TGTGCCAGCAGCCAGAGGGGACTAGCGGGCGTACAAGAGACCCAGTACTTC.

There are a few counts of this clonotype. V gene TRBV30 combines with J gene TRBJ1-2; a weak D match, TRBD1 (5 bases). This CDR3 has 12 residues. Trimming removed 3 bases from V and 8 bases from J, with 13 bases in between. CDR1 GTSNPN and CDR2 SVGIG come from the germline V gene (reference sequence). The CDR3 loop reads CAWRVRGGGYTF. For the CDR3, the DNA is TGTGCCTGGAGGGTTCGGGGGGGAGGCTACACCTTC.

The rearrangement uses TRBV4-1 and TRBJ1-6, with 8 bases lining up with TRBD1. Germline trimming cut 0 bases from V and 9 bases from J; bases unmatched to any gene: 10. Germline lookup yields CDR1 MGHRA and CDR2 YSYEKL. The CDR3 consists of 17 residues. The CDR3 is CASSQDGARGPGSPLHF. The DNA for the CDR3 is TGCGCCAGCAGCCAAGATGGGGCCAGGGGGCCTGGTTCACCCCTCCACTTT.

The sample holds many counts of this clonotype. For the CDR3, the DNA is TGTGCCAGTAGTAACCAGGGAGTATACACTGAAGCTTTCTTT. Its translation is CASSNQGVYTEAFF. The chain couples TRBV19 to TRBJ1-1; D is possibly TRBD1 (5 bases). The CDR3 runs 14 residues. Germline assignment: CDR1 LNHDA and CDR2 SQIVND (reference sequence). V was cut by 4 bases and J by 3 bases, with 12 bases left in between.

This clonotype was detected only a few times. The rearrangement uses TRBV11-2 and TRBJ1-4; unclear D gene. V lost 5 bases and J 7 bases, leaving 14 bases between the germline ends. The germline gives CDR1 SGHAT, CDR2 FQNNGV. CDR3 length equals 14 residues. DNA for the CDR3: TGTGCCAGCAGCGAGGCCGTAACGGGTGAAAAACTGTTTTTT. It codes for CASSEAVTGEKLFF. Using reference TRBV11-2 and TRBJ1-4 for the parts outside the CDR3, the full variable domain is EAGVAQSPRYKIIEKRQSVAFWCNPISGHATLYWYQQILGQGPKLLIQFQNNGVVDDSQLPKDRFSAERLKGVDSTLKIQPAKLEDSAVYLCASSEAVTGEKLFFGSGTQLSVL.

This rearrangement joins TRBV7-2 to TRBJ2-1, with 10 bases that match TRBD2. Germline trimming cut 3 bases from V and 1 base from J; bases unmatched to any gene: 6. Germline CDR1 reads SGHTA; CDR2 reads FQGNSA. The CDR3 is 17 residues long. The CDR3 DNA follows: TGTGCCAGCAGCTTGATTAGCGGGAGGCTTTCCTACAATGAGCAGTTCTTC. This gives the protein CASSLISGRLSYNEQFF.

The CDR3 region is CSARDLQHPANYGYTF. Here the CDR3 DNA reads TGCAGTGCTAGAGATCTTCAACACCCGGCTAACTATGGCTACACCTTC. The genes are TRBV20-1 and TRBJ1-2; D is undetermined. Trimming removed 0 bases from V and 0 bases from J, with 14 bases in between. Germline V gene data show CDR1 as DFQATT and CDR2 as SNEGSKA (reference sequence). This CDR3 region has 16 residues.

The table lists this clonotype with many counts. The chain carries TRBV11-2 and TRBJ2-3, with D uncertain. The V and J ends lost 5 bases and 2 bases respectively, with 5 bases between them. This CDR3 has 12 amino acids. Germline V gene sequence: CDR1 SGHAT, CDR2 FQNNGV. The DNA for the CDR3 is TGTGCCAGCAGCGAATACACAGATACGCAGTATTTT. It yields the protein CASSEYTDTQYF.

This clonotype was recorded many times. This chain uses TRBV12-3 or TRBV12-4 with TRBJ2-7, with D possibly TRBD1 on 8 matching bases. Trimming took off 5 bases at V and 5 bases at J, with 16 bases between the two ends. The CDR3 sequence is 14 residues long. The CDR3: CASSKAGQVDEQYF. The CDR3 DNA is TGTGCCAGCAGTAAAGCGGGACAGGTAGACGAGCAGTACTTC.

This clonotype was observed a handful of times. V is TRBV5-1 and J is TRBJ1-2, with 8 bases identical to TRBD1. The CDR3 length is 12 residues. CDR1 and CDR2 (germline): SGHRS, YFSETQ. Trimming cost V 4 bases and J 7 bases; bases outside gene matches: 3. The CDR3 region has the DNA TGCGCCAGCAGCCCTGACAGGGGTGGCTACACCTTC. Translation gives CASSPDRGGYTF.

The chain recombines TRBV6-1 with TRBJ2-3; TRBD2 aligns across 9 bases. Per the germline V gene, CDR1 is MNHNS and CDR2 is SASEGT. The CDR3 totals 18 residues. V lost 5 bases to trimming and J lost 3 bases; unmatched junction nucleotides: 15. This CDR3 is CASSRQPTGTSWTDTQYF. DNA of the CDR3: TGTGCCAGCAGTCGACAGCCGACAGGGACTAGCTGGACAGATACGCAGTATTTT.

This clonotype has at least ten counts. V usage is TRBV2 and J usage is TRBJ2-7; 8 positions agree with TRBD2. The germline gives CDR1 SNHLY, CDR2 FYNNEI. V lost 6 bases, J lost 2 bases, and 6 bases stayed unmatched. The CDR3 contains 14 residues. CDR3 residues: CASRVTSGAYEQYF. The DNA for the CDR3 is TGTGCCAGCAGGGTCACTAGCGGAGCCTACGAGCAGTACTTC.

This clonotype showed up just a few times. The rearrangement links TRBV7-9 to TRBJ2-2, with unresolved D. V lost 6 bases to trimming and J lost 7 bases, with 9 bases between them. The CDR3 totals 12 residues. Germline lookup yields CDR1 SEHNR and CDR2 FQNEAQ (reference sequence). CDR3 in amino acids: CASRHSSGELFF. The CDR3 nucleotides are TGTGCCAGCAGGCATAGTAGCGGGGAGCTGTTTTTT.

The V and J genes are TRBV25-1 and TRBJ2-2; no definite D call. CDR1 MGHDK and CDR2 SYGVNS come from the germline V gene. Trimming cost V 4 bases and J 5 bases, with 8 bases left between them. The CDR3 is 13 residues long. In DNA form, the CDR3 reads TGTGCCAGCAGTGCTGACTTGACCGGGGAGCTGTTTTTT. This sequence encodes CASSADLTGELFF.

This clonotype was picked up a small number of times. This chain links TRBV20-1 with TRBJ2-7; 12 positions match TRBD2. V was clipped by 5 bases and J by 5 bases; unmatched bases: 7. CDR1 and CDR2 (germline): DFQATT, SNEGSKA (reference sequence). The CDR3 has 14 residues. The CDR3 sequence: CSAETLAGGHEQYF. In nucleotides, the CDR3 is TGCAGTGCTGAGACACTAGCGGGAGGCCACGAGCAGTACTTC.

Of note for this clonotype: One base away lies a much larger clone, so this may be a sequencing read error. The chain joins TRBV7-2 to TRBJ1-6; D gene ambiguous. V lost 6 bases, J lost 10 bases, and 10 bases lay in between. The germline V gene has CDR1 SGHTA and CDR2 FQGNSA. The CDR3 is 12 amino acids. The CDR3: CASRSVTSPLHF. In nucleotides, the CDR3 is TGTGCCAGCAGATCGGTGACCTCACCCCTCCACTTT.

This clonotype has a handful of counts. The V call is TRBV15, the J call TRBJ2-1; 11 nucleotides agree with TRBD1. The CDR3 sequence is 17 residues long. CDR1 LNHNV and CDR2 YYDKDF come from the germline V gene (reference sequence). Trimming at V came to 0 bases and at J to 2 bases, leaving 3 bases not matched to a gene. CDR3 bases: TGTGCCACCAGCAGAGATTTGGGACAGGGGGCCTACAATGAGCAGTTCTTC. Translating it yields CATSRDLGQGAYNEQFF.

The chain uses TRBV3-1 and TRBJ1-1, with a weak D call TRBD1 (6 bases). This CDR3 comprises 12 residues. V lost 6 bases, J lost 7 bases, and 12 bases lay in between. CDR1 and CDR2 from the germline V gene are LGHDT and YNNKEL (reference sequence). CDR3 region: CASSDQTGEAFF. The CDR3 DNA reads TGTGCCAGCAGTGACCAGACAGGTGAAGCTTTCTTT.

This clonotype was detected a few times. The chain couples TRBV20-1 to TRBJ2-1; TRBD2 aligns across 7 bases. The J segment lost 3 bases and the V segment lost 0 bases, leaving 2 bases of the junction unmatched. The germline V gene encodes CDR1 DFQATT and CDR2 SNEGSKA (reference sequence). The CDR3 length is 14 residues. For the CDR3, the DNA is TGCAGTGCTAGAGATCGGGACTACTACAATGAGCAGTTCTTC. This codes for CSARDRDYYNEQFF.

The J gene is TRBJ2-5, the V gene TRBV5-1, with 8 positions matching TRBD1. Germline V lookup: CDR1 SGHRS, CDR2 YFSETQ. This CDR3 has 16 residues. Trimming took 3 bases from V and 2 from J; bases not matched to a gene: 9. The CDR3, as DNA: TGCGCCAGCAGCTCGACTCCGGGACAGGCGCAAGAGACCCAGTACTTC. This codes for CASSSTPGQAQETQYF.

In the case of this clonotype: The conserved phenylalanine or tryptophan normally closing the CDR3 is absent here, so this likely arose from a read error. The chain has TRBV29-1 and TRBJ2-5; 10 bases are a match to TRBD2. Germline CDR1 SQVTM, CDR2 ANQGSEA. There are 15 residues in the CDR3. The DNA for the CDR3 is TGCAGCGTTGGCAGCGGGAGGGCCGGGCAAGAGACTCAGTACCTC. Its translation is CSVGSGRAGQETQYL.

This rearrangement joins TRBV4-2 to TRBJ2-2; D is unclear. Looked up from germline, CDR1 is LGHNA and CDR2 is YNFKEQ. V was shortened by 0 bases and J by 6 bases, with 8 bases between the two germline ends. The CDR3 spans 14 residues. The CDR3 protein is CASSQDQLPGELFF. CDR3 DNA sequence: TGTGCCAGCAGCCAAGATCAACTGCCCGGGGAGCTGTTTTTT.

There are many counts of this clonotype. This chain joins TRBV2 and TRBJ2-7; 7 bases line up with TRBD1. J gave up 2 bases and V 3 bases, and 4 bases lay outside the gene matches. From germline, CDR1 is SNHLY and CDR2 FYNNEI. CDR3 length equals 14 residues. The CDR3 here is CASSDRTGTYEQYF. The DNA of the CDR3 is TGTGCCAGCAGTGATAGGACAGGAACCTACGAGCAGTACTTC.

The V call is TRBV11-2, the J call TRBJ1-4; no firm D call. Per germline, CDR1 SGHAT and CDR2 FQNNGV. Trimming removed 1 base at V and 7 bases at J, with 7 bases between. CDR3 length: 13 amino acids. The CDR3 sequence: CASSLGEGEKLFF. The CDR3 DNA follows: TGTGCCAGCAGCTTAGGGGAGGGTGAAAAACTGTTTTTT.